Listed here are 10 T cell receptor beta chains from one sample, sequenced in a study of CD8 T cells in ankylosing spondylitis. One entry per CDR3 protein, called by TCRdb with MiXCR from the 5' RACE reads. The sample carries about 360,000 distinct CDR3 sequences, 20% to 25% recorded once. Sequenced material: blood, either unsorted or a sorted T cell fraction (not recorded which). The receptors originated from a male donor with ankylosing spondylitis or in good health (not recorded which).

This clonotype was counted a few times. The J gene is TRBJ2-3, the V gene TRBV12-3 or TRBV12-4; possible D gene TRBD2, 6 bases. The CDR3 covers 14 residues. Trimming stripped 10 bases from V and 5 bases from J, with 19 bases between. CDR3 loop: CANTAGHLGDTQYF. CDR3 sequence (DNA): TGTGCCAACACGGCGGGGCACCTGGGAGATACGCAGTATTTT.

The chain joins TRBV5-5 to TRBJ2-7; D is undetermined. From germline, CDR1 is SGHKS and CDR2 YYEKEE (reference sequence). The CDR3 length is 15 residues. V was trimmed by 3 bases and J by 3 bases, leaving 16 bases between them. In DNA form, the CDR3 reads TGTGCCAGCAGCTCCTCTCAATCCCGAGGCTACGAGCAGTACTTC. Translation gives CASSSSQSRGYEQYF.

This chain connects TRBV13 to TRBJ2-5; D ambiguous. Trimming left V 1 base short and J 2 bases short, with 14 bases between. The CDR3 runs 16 residues. Germline V CDR1 and CDR2: PRHDT, FYEKMQ (reference sequence). In nucleotides, the CDR3 is TGTGCCAGCAGCTTAGCGGTCGACCGGGCTCAAGAGACCCAGTACTTC. Translating it yields CASSLAVDRAQETQYF.

V usage is TRBV12-3 or TRBV12-4 and J usage is TRBJ2-3; TRBD2 matches 9 bases. After removal of 4 bases from V and 2 bases from J, the junction contained 7 bases not matched to a gene. The CDR3 covers 16 residues. DNA of the CDR3: TGTGCCAGCAGTTCCCTAGCGGGACCCGACACAGATACGCAGTATTTT. Encoded protein: CASSSLAGPDTDTQYF.

The genes are TRBV9 and TRBJ1-1; TRBD1 is a possible D gene (5 bases). Trimming removed 3 bases at V and 0 bases at J, with 12 bases between. CDR1 and CDR2 (germline): SGDLS, YYNGEE. The CDR3 has 15 residues. CDR3 in amino acids: CASSAEAGMNTEAFF. The CDR3 DNA sequence: TGTGCCAGCAGCGCCGAGGCAGGGATGAACACTGAAGCTTTCTTT. Together with reference TRBV9 and TRBJ1-1, the CDR3 gives the full variable domain: DSGVTQTPKHLITATGQRVTLRCSPRSGDLSVYWYQQSLDQGLQFLIQYYNGEERAKGNILERFSAQQFPDLHSELNLSSLELGDSALYFCASSAEAGMNTEAFFGQGTRLTVV.

V and J are TRBV9 and TRBJ2-1; D gene ambiguous. The V gene's germline CDR1 is SGDLS and CDR2 YYNGEE. V shed 2 bases and J shed 4 bases, with 4 bases lying between them. This CDR3 is built from 12 residues. This CDR3 is CASSVLYNEQFF. The CDR3 DNA reads as TGTGCCAGCAGCGTCTTGTACAATGAGCAGTTCTTC.

This chain joins TRBV19 and TRBJ2-7; D is possibly TRBD1 (5 bases). The germline gives CDR1 LNHDA, CDR2 SQIVND (reference sequence). The CDR3 covers 15 residues. Trimming removed 11 bases from V and 0 bases from J, with 20 bases in between. The CDR3, as DNA: TGTGCCTCTCAGTCCCTCGAGACAGCCTCCTACGAGCAGTACTTC. It translates to CASQSLETASYEQYF.

The chain is built from TRBV12-3 or TRBV12-4 and TRBJ2-5, with TRBD2 as a possible D gene (7 bases). CDR3 length: 16 residues. The V and J ends lost 6 bases and 1 base respectively, with 18 bases between them. In DNA form, the CDR3 reads TGTGCCAGCAGCCAAGTCGGGGGGCCCATCCAAGAGACCCAGTACTTC. Protein sequence: CASSQVGGPIQETQYF.

The chain is built from TRBV7-9 and TRBJ1-2, with 8 bases lining up with TRBD1. Per the germline V gene, CDR1 is SEHNR and CDR2 is FQNEAQ (reference sequence). The V gene end was trimmed by 5 bases and the J gene end by 5 bases; junction bases not matched to a gene: 10. This CDR3 is built from 15 residues. The CDR3 DNA follows: TGTGCCAGCAGCCAGGGGGCGGGGACAGATTATGGCTACACCTTC. Its translation: CASSQGAGTDYGYTF.

A few counts support this clonotype. The rearrangement links TRBV15 to TRBJ2-7; D perhaps matches TRBD1 (6 bases). Trimming removed 4 bases from V and 5 bases from J, with 15 bases in between. Germline V gene lookup returns CDR1 LNHNV and CDR2 YYDKDF (reference sequence). The CDR3 is made up of 14 amino acids. The DNA of the CDR3 is TGTGCCACCAGCAAACAGACAGGTCATGACGAGCAGTACTTC. It specifies CATSKQTGHDEQYF. Using reference TRBV15 and TRBJ2-7 for the parts outside the CDR3, the full variable domain is DAMVIQNPRYQVTQFGKPVTLSCSQTLNHNVMYWYQQKSSQAPKLLFHYYDKDFNNEADTPDNFQSRRPNTSFCFLDIRSPGLGDTAMYLCATSKQTGHDEQYFGPGTRLTVT.